This T cell receptor (beta chain) was recorded in a study of human T cells and chemical hapten exposure. Across the study: From small differences in pooled library volume came most of the variation in per-sample TCR yields.

This clonotype showed up just a few times. Specified time point: pre-sensitization, week 0. Treatment reported: therapeutic diphenylcyclopropenone sensitization with weekly scalp DPC. One entry per CDR3 protein, called by TCRdb with MiXCR from the RACE reads. The sample yields some 400,000 distinct CDR3 sequences, more than 4.5% seen once. V was clipped by 6 bases and J by 4 bases, with 16 bases between them. The germline V gene encodes CDR1 MNHEY and CDR2 SVGAGI. This CDR3 spans 15 amino acids. Sample: whole blood, taken in connection with sensitization to the hapten diphenylcyclopropenone (DPC). J is TRBJ1-5 and V is TRBV6-5; D is uncertain. This TCR was sampled from a woman in her fifties or sixties with alopecia areata. Some clones in this sample may be carry-over from other donors' samples. The DNA for the CDR3 is TGTGCCAGCAGGCCTACATCGGGTTTTAATCAGCCCCAGCATTTT. This gives the protein CASRPTSGFNQPQHF.